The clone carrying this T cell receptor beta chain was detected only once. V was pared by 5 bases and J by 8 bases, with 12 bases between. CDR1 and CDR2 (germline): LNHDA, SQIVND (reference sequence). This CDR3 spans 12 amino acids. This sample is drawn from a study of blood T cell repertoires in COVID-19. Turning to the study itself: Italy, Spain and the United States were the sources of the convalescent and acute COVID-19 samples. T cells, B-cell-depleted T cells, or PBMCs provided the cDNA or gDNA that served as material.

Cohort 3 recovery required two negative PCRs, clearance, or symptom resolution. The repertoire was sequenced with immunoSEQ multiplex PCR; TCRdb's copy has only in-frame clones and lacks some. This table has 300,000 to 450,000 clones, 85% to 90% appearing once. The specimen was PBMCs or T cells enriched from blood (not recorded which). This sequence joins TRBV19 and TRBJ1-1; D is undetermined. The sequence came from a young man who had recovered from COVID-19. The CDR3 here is CASSLGLGEAFF. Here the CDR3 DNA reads TGTGCCAGTAGTCTCGGACTGGGCGAAGCTTTCTTT.